The 4 T cell receptor beta chains reported below all come from one sample, sequenced in a study of T-cell memory formation after mild COVID-19. TCRdb processed the 5' RACE reads anew with MiXCR; each CDR3 protein has one entry. The sample has some 290,000 distinct CDR3 sequences; under 20% are singletons. The sequencing sample was made of PBMCs or a T cell subset sorted from them (not recorded which). The receptors here all came from a man aged 18-30 years who had mild COVID-19 (a few samples of this study predate the infection). Cell type and time point are not known.

The V and J genes are TRBV10-3 and TRBJ2-3; the match to TRBD2 covers 7 bases. V was clipped by 4 bases and J by 4 bases; unmatched bases: 5. Germline assignment: CDR1 ENHRY and CDR2 SYGVKD. CDR3 size: 14 residues. CDR3 coding DNA: TGTGCCATCAGTGGGTGGGACTATCCAGATACGCAGTATTTT. Its translation: CAISGWDYPDTQYF.

The J gene is TRBJ1-1, the V gene TRBV20-1; D gene unclear. Germline-derived CDR1 and CDR2 are DFQATT and SNEGSKA (reference sequence). With 3 bases removed from V and 4 bases from J, the gap between germline ends came to 9 bases. The CDR3 runs to 12 residues. The CDR3 bases are TGCAGTGCTAGTAAGGGCCTCACTGAAGCTTTCTTT. It codes for CSASKGLTEAFF.

This clonotype was picked up many times. This sequence joins TRBV5-1 and TRBJ2-1, with TRBD1 identical over 7 bases. Trimming cost V 7 bases and J 0 bases; bases outside gene matches: 7. The CDR3 sequence is 15 residues long. Germline V gene lookup returns CDR1 SGHRS and CDR2 YFSETQ. The CDR3 DNA sequence: TGCGCCAGCGATACAGGGGACAGCTCCTACAATGAGCAGTTCTTC. As protein: CASDTGDSSYNEQFF.

This clonotype was found many times. The chain couples TRBV14 to TRBJ2-5; a possible D gene is TRBD2 (5 bases). The V and J ends lost 1 base and 5 bases respectively, with 5 bases between them. Germline V gene lookup returns CDR1 SGHDN and CDR2 FVKESK. The CDR3 extends over 12 amino acids. In DNA, the CDR3 is TGTGCCAGCAGCCAAGGGAGGGAGACCCAGTACTTC. It encodes CASSQGRETQYF. Complete variable domain (other parts from reference TRBV14 and TRBJ2-5): EAGVTQFPSHSVIEKGQTVTLRCDPISGHDNLYWYRRVMGKEIKFLLHFVKESKQDESGMPNNRFLAERTGGTYSTLKVQPAELEDSGVYFCASSQGRETQYFGPGTRLLVL.